This is a list of T cell receptor beta chains from one sample in a study of tumor-infiltrating lymphocytes in primary liver carcinoma. TCRdb reprocessed the multiplex PCR reads via MiXCR and lists one record per CDR3 protein. The repertoire consists of about 59,000 distinct CDR3 sequences, with 55% to 75% occurring once and the leading ten covering approximately 54%. The sample taken for sequencing was liver tumor tissue from sampling region 2. The receptors come from a man aged 35-49 years with primary liver carcinoma and hepatitis B virus infection. Each CDR3 is given with its conserved first and last residue. Each record gives: V gene, D gene, J gene, clone size, CDR3 DNA, CDR3 protein. D genes are given only for firm matches. Where a row states a size, it is once, few, many or the class of an expanded clone; other rows omit it.

>TRBV5-6|-|TRBJ2-2|-
TGTGCCAGCAGCGTCGGGCGTGGGAGAGCGGCCGGGGAGCTGTTTTTT
CASSVGRGRAAGELFF
>TRBV11-2|-|TRBJ1-1|many
TGTGCCAGCAGCAAGACCCAAGGGGGGACTGAAGCTTTCTTT
CASSKTQGGTEAFF
>TRBV4-1|TRBD2|TRBJ2-3|-
TGCGCTAGCAGCCAGACCTTTGCCCTAGCGGGAGTTACCGATACGCAGTATTTT
CASSQTFALAGVTDTQYF
>TRBV11-2|-|TRBJ1-2|-
TGTGCTAGCAGCTCCGCCGGGGGCTCCGGCTACGCCTTC
CASSSAGGSGYAF
>TRBV5-1|-|TRBJ2-7|-
TGCGCCAGCATACGGGGACATGGGGTTGCCTACGAGCAGTACTTC
CASIRGHGVAYEQYF
>TRBV28|-|TRBJ1-2|once
TGTGCCAGCAGCCGACAGGAGGTAGAGGGCTACACCTTC
CASSRQEVEGYTF
>TRBV6-6|-|TRBJ1-1|-
TGTGCCAGCAGGGAGAGTACTGAAACTTTCTTT
CASRESTETFF
>TRBV6-1|-|TRBJ2-7|-
TGTGCCACCAGTGAATGGGTTTTCTACGGGCAGTACTTC
CATSEWVFYGQYF
>TRBV6-5|-|TRBJ2-7|-
TGTGCCAGCGGGCCCGGACAGACAGCATCCCTTTACGAGCAGTACTTC
CASGPGQTASLYEQYF
>TRBV11-2|-|TRBJ2-7|-
TGTGCCAACAGCTTAGCGGCCGGCGAGCTGTACTTC
CANSLAAGELYF
>TRBV11-3|TRBD2|TRBJ2-2|-
TGTGCCAGCAGCCCCGGACTAGCGGACTACACTGGGGAGCTGTTTTTT
CASSPGLADYTGELFF
>TRBV11-1|TRBD1|TRBJ2-5|-
TGTGCCACCAATGGACAGGTGGAGGTGGAGACTCAGTACTTC
CATNGQVEVETQYF
>TRBV4-1|-|TRBJ2-6|-
TGCGCCAGCAGTCAAGGGATCCTCGAACAGTCTGGGGCCAACGTCCTGACTTTC
CASSQGILEQSGANVLTF
>TRBV4-2|TRBD2|TRBJ2-7|-
TGTGTTAGCAGTGAAAAACCGGGACTAGCGGGAGGGCCACACGAGCAGTACTTC
CVSSEKPGLAGGPHEQYF
>TRBV11-2|-|TRBJ2-2|-
TGTGCCAGCAGCTCGCTACGGTCAGGCATCGGGGAGCTGTTTTTT
CASSSLRSGIGELFF
>TRBV12-3/TRBV12-4|-|TRBJ2-2|-
TGTGCTAGCAGCGGCTACTCCATCAGGGAGCTGTTTTTT
CASSGYSIRELFF
>TRBV5-5|-|TRBJ2-2|-
TGTGCCAGCAGCTTTTCGGGGAGAGGGGGCGCCGGCGGGGAGCTCTTTTTT
CASSFSGRGGAGGELFF
>TRBV11-2|-|TRBJ2-2|-
TGTGCCAGCAGCTTAACATTAAGAGGGGCAAACACCGGGGAGCTGCTTTTT
CASSLTLRGANTGELLF
>TRBV5-1|TRBD2|TRBJ2-7|few
TGCGCCAGTGGCTTTGACATGGACCCGGGGGGAGGCTACGAGCAGTACTTC
CASGFDMDPGGGYEQYF
>TRBV11-2|TRBD2|TRBJ2-1|-
TGTGCCAGCAGCTTGGGAGGGTTCTACAATGAGCAGTTCTTC
CASSLGGFYNEQFF
>TRBV6-5|TRBD1|TRBJ1-6|-
TGTGCCAGCATTTACACACAGGGGCTGGAGTCACCCCTCCACTTT
CASIYTQGLESPLHF
>TRBV30|-|TRBJ1-1|many
TGTGCCTGGAGTCGGAACACTGAAGCTTTCTTT
CAWSRNTEAFF
>TRBV6-6|TRBD2|TRBJ2-2|-
TGTGCCAGCAGTCCACTCGTGGGACTAGCGGGGCCAACGAACATCGGGGAGATGTTTTTT
CASSPLVGLAGPTNIGEMFF
>TRBV6-6|-|TRBJ1-5|few
TGTGCCAGCAGCCCCCCGGTAGGTCGCAATCAGCCCCAGCATTTT
CASSPPVGRNQPQHF
>TRBV11-2|-|TRBJ2-7|-
TGTGCCAGCAGCTCTAAGATGAACTCCTACGAGCACTACTTC
CASSSKMNSYEHYF
>TRBV10-3|-|TRBJ1-5|-
TGTGCCACCAGTGAGTATGAGGGCGATCAACCCCAGCACTTT
CATSEYEGDQPQHF
>TRBV4-3|TRBD2|TRBJ2-7|many
TGCGCCAGCAGCCAAGGACTAGCGGGATTATACGAGCAGTACTTC
CASSQGLAGLYEQYF
>TRBV6-5|TRBD2|TRBJ2-2|-
TGTGCCAGCAAGACTAGCGGGAACACCGGGAAGCTGTTTTTT
CASKTSGNTGKLFF
>TRBV2|TRBD1|TRBJ1-4|-
TGTGCCAGCAGGGAGACAGGGTTGTATGAAAAACTGTTTTTT
CASRETGLYEKLFF
>TRBV11-3|TRBD2|TRBJ2-1|few
TGTGCCAGCAGCCTGGGGGGGGGTGAGGGCAATGAGCAGTTCTTC
CASSLGGGEGNEQFF
>TRBV14|TRBD1|TRBJ1-1|few
TGTGCCAGCGGCCCTTCGGACAGGTTGGATGCGGCTTTCTTT
CASGPSDRLDAAFF